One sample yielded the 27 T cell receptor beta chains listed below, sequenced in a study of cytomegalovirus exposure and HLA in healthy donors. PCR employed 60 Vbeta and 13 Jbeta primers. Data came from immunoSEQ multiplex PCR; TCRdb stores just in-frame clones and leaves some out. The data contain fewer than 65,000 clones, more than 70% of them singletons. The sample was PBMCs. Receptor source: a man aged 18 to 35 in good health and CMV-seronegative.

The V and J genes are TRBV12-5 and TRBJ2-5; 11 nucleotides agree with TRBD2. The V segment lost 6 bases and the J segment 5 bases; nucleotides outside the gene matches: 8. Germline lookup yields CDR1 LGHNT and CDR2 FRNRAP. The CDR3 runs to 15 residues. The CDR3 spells CASGFLAGGSETQYF. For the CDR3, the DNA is TGTGCTAGTGGATTTCTAGCGGGGGGATCGGAGACCCAGTACTTC.

Here the CDR3 DNA reads TGTGCCAGCAAATACCCGGCCAGGATCTATGGCTACACCTTC. It is translated as CASKYPARIYGYTF. This chain links TRBV28 with TRBJ1-2; D is undetermined. V shed 7 bases and J shed 4 bases, with 16 bases lying between them. The CDR3 covers 14 residues. The germline gives CDR1 MDHEN, CDR2 SYDVKM.

The CDR3 reads CASSLHRAGNTIYF. CDR3 sequence (DNA): TGTGCCAGCAGCTTGCACAGGGCTGGAAACACCATATATTTT. V usage is TRBV11-2 and J usage is TRBJ1-3, with a weak D call TRBD1 (6 bases). Germline V gene lookup returns CDR1 SGHAT and CDR2 FQNNGV. V was trimmed by 3 bases and J by 2 bases, leaving 8 bases between them. There are 14 residues in the CDR3.

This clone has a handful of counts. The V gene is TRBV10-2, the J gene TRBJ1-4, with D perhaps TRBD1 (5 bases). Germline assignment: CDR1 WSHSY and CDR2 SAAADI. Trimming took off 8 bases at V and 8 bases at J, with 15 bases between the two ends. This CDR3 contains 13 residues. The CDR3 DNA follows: TGCGCCAGCTGGGAGGGGAAGGAAGAAAAACTGTTTTTT. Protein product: CASWEGKEEKLFF.

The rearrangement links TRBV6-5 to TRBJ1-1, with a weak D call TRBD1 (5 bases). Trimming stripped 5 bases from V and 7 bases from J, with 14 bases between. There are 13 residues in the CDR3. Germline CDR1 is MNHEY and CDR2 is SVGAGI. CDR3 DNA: TGTGCCAGCAGTCCCAGGGTTGCCAGTGAAGCTTTCTTT. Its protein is CASSPRVASEAFF.

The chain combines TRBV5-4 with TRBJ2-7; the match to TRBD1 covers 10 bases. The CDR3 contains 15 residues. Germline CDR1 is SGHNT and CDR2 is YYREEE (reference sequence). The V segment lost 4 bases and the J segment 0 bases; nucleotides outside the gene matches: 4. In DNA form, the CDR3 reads TGTGCCAGCAGCCCGACAGGGGGCAGCTCCTACGAGCAGTACTTC. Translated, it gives CASSPTGGSSYEQYF.

The CDR3 bases are TGTGCCAGCAGCACGGGGACTAGCGGGGGGACTAGGGATGAGCAGTTCTTC. It yields the protein CASSTGTSGGTRDEQFF. The J gene is TRBJ2-1, the V gene TRBV2; 15 nucleotides match TRBD2. The CDR3 has 17 amino acids. V lost 6 bases, J lost 8 bases, and 11 bases stayed unmatched. Germline V lookup: CDR1 SNHLY, CDR2 FYNNEI.

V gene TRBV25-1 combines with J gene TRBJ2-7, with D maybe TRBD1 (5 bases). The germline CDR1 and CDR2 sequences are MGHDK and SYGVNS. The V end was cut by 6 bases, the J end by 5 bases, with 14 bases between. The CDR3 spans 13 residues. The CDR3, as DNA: TGTGCCAGCAGCGACAGCCTTACCCACGAGCAGTACTTC. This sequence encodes CASSDSLTHEQYF.

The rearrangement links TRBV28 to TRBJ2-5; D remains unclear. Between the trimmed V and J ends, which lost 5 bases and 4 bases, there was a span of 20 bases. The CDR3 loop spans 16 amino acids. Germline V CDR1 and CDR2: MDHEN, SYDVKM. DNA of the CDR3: TGTGCCAGCAGTCAGCCCGCTAGGCACGTAGGAGAGACCCAGTACTTC. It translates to CASSQPARHVGETQYF.

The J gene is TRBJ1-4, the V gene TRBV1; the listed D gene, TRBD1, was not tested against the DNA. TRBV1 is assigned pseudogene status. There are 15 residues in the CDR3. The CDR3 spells CTSSLQDRGNEKLFF. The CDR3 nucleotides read TGCACCAGCAGCCTCCAGGACAGGGGGAATGAAAAACTGTTTTTT.

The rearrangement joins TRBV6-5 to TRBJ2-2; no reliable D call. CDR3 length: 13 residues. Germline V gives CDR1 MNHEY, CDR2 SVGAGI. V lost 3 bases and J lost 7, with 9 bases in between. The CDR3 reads CASSYVTGGELFF. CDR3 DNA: TGTGCCAGCAGTTATGTCACGGGCGGGGAGCTGTTTTTT.

The CDR3 DNA reads as TGTGCCAGCAGTCTAGCGGGGAACCTGAACACTGAAGCTTTCTTT. Translation gives CASSLAGNLNTEAFF. The chain carries TRBV11-2 and TRBJ1-1; D call uncertain. The germline V and J ends were trimmed by 6 bases and 0 bases, with 14 bases remaining between them. The CDR3 spans 15 residues. Per the germline V gene, CDR1 is SGHAT and CDR2 is FQNNGV.

CDR3 loop: CSVSFGTGTRDEQFF. The CDR3 DNA is TGCAGCGTTTCTTTTGGGACAGGGACGCGGGATGAGCAGTTCTTC. The chain employs TRBV29-1 and TRBJ2-1; 9 positions agree with TRBD1. CDR3 size: 15 residues. J was trimmed by 8 bases and V by 5 bases; bases with no gene match: 13. CDR1 is SQVTM and CDR2 is ANQGSEA in the germline V gene.

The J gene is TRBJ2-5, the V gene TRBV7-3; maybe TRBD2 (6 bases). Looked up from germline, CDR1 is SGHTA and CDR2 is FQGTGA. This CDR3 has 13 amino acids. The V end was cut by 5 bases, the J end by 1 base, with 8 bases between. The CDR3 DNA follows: TGTGCCAGCAGCGAGGGACTCCAAGAGACCCAGTACTTC. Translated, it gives CASSEGLQETQYF.

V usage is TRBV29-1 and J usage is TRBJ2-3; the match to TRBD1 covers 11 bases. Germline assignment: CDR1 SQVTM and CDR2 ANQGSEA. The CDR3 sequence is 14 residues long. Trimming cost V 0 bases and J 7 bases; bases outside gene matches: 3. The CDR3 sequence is CSVEEGTGGNTQYF. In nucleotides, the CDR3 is TGCAGCGTTGAAGAAGGGACAGGGGGGAATACGCAGTATTTT.

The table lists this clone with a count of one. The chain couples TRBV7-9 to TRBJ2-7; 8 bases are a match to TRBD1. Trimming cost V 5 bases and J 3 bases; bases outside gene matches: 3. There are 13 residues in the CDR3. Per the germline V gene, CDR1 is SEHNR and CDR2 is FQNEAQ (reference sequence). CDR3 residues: CASSGGQVYEQYF. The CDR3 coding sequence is TGTGCCAGCAGCGGGGGACAGGTCTACGAGCAGTACTTC.

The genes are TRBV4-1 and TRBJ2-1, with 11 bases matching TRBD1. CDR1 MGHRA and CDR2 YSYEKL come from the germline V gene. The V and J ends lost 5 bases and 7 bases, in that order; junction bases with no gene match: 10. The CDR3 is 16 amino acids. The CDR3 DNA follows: TGCGCCAGCAGCTCGGACGCGGGGACAGGGGGGAATGAGCAGTTCTTC. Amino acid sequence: CASSSDAGTGGNEQFF.

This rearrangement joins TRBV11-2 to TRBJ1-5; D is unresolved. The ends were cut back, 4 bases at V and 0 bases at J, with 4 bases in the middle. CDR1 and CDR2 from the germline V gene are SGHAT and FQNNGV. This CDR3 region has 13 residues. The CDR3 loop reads CASSSYSNQPQHF. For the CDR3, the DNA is TGTGCCAGCAGCTCGTATAGCAATCAGCCCCAGCATTTT.

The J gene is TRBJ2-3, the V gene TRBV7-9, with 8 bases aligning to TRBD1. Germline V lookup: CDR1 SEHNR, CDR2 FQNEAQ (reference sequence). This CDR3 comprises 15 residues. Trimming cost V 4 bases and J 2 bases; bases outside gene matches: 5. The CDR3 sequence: CASSSTGALTDTQYF. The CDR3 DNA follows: TGTGCCAGCAGCTCGACAGGGGCCCTCACAGATACGCAGTATTTT.

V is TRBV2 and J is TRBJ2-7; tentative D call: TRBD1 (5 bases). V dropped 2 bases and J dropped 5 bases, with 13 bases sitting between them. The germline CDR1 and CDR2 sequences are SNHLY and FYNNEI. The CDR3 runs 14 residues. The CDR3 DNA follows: TGTGCCAGCAGTGAACTTCGAGCAGGGAACGAGCAGTACTTC. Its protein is CASSELRAGNEQYF.

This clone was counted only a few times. In DNA, the CDR3 is TGTGCCATCAGTGAGACAGAGGGCGGGGAGCTGTTTTTT. Protein product: CAISETEGGELFF. The chain carries TRBV10-3 and TRBJ2-2, with D possibly being TRBD2 (5 bases). Per the germline V gene, CDR1 is ENHRY and CDR2 is SYGVKD. V shed 2 bases and J shed 7 bases, with 8 bases lying between them. This CDR3 spans 13 amino acids.

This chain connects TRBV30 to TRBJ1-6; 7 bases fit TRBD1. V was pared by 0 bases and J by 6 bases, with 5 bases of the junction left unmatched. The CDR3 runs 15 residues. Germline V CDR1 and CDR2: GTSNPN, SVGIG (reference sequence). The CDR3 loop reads CAWSVGTVANSPLHF. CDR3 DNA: TGTGCCTGGAGTGTAGGGACAGTCGCTAATTCACCCCTCCACTTT.

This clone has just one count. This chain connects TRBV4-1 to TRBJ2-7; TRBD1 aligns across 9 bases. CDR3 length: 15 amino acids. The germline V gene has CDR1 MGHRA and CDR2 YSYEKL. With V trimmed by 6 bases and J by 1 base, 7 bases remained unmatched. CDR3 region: CASRQGQGRSYEQYF. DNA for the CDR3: TGCGCCAGCAGACAGGGACAGGGAAGGTCCTACGAGCAGTACTTC.

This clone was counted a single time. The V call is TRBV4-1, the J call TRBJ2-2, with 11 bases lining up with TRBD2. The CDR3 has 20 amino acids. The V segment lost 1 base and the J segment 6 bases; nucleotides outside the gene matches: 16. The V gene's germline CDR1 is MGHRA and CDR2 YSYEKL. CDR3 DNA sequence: TGCGCCAGCAGCCAAGTGTCTGTGGGTAGCGGGGGGGCGTTTTCCGGGGAGCTGTTTTTT. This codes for CASSQVSVGSGGAFSGELFF.

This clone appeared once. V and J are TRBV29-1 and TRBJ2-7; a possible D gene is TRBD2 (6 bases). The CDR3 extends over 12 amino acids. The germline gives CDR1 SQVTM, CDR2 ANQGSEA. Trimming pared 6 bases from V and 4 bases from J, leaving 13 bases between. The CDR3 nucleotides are TGCAGCGTCTCCGGGGAGGAGTACGAGCAGTACTTC. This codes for CSVSGEEYEQYF.

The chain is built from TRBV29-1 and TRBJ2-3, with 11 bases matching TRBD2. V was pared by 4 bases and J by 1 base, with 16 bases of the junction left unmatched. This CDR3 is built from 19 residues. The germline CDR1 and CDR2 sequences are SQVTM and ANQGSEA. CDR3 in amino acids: CSVGPDSSGGSFRTDTQYF. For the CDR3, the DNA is TGCAGCGTTGGCCCAGACTCTAGCGGGGGGTCCTTCCGCACAGATACGCAGTATTTT.

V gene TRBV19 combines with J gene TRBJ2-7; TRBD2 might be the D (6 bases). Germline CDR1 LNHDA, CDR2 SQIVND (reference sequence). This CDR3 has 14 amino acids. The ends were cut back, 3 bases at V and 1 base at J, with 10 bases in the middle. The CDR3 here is CASSMRGSSYEQYF. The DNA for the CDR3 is TGTGCCAGTAGTATGCGGGGTTCATCCTACGAGCAGTACTTC.